The clone carrying this T cell receptor (beta chain) was observed a single time. Time point here: cycle 4 day 1 (C4D1), after 6 weeks of nivolumab. Every one of the patients relapsed after autologous stem cell transplantation (brentuximab vedotin exposure was variable). By magnetic negative selection, CD8+ T cells were isolated from the thawed PBMCs. The entry originates in a study of PD-1 blockade in classical Hodgkin lymphoma. Looked up from germline, CDR1 is SGHAT and CDR2 is FQNNGV. The ends lost 7 bases at V and 7 bases at J; junction bases unmatched: 8. The CDR3 spans 15 residues. The assay was immunoSEQ multiplex PCR, and TCRdb's table has in-frame clones only and misses some. The table shows 12,000 or so clones, with 70% to 90% occurring only once.

The sequences come from CD8+ T cells from blood, collected before the fourth cycle of nivolumab. This clonotype was sampled from a human donor with classical Hodgkin lymphoma. The donor label of this sample is uncertain. J is TRBJ2-1 and V is TRBV11-2; the match to TRBD2 covers 12 bases. The CDR3 loop reads CASITLAGGPNEQFF. CDR3 sequence (DNA): TGTGCCAGCATCACTCTAGCGGGAGGGCCTAATGAGCAGTTCTTC.